Described below is a single TCR beta chain sequence and its context. Its antigen remains unknown. Trimming took 3 bases from V and 6 from J, leaving 12 bases between them. Germline-derived CDR1 and CDR2 are KGHSH and LQKENI. The CDR3 runs 14 residues. This specimen comes from a study of tumor-infiltrating lymphocytes in primary liver carcinoma. Germline DNA was extracted alongside blood RNA, which was obtained from unsorted whole blood. What was collected before surgery was 4 to 5 milliliters of peripheral blood. Researchers generated TCR beta cDNA from about 530 ng of total RNA, relying on a constant-region primer. Slightly modified ARM-PCR with three nested multiplex PCR rounds yielded TCR beta libraries. TRBV1-TRBV30 forward primers paired with a C-beta reverse primer drove the first two PCR rounds, about 11 cycles each. TCRdb processed the multiplex PCR reads anew with MiXCR; each CDR3 protein has one entry. Seen here are about 310,000 distinct CDR3 sequences, more than 55% observed once, and the top ten hold 9% to 10%.

Overall study findings and caveats: Tumor region pairs shared more overlap than did tumor-adjacent and tumor-blood pairs. Bulk unsorted samples prevented comparison of CD4+ and CD8+ repertoires.

The receptor was derived from a man aged 40-55 years with primary liver carcinoma and hepatitis B virus infection. The genes are TRBV18 and TRBJ2-1; D ambiguous. Sequencing used peripheral blood. The CDR3 DNA reads TGTGCCAGCTCACCTATGGGTCCACCCAATGAGCAGTTCTTC. Its protein product is CASSPMGPPNEQFF.